The 32 T cell receptor beta chains below were found in one sample sequenced in a study of T cell responses to AZD1222 COVID-19 vaccine. Assay used: immunoSEQ multiplex PCR; TCRdb lists only in-frame clones, some missing. This sample has more than 150,000 clones; about nine tenths occur once, and the top ten carry approximately 1.8%. The sequenced sample was peripheral blood, obtained on day 0 of AZD1222 vaccination. The source of these receptors is an adult in good health.

The chain couples TRBV15 to TRBJ1-1; 7 bases are a match to TRBD1. With 1 base clipped from V and 7 bases from J, the junction kept 6 bases outside the gene matches. Germline-derived CDR1 and CDR2 are LNHNV and YYDKDF (reference sequence). The CDR3 length is 14 residues. The CDR3 loop is CATSRGTQGVEAFF. The CDR3, as DNA: TGTGCCACCAGCAGAGGAACCCAGGGGGTTGAAGCTTTCTTT.

The chain carries TRBV4-3 and TRBJ2-1; D is uncertain. V shed 0 bases and J shed 2 bases, with 11 bases lying between them. Germline V lookup: CDR1 LGHNA, CDR2 YSLEER. The CDR3 totals 16 residues. The CDR3 loop reads CASSQDISPTYNEQFF. The DNA for the CDR3 is TGCGCCAGCAGCCAAGATATTAGCCCTACCTACAATGAGCAGTTCTTC.

This rearrangement joins TRBV28 to TRBJ2-7; 8 bases agree with TRBD2. Germline V CDR1 and CDR2: MDHEN, SYDVKM. The J segment lost 4 bases and the V segment lost 5 bases, leaving 10 bases of the junction unmatched. The CDR3 is 15 amino acids. This CDR3 is CASSQGGAGGYEQYF. The CDR3 bases are TGTGCCAGCAGTCAAGGCGGGGCGGGAGGATACGAGCAGTACTTC.

This clone has a single count. V usage is TRBV7-2 and J usage is TRBJ2-1, with TRBD2 matching over 13 bases. The germline V gene encodes CDR1 SGHTA and CDR2 FQGNSA. CDR3 length: 19 amino acids. The V and J ends lost 5 bases and 0 bases, in that order; junction bases with no gene match: 10. CDR3 protein: CASSGSGTSGTGSYNEQFF. CDR3 nucleotide sequence: TGTGCCAGCAGCGGTTCCGGGACTAGCGGGACGGGCTCCTACAATGAGCAGTTCTTC.

The chain carries TRBV27 and TRBJ2-2; a weak D match, TRBD2 (6 bases). Germline CDR1 is MNHEY and CDR2 is SMNVEV (reference sequence). The CDR3 spans 15 residues. Deletions cut 5 bases from V and 5 bases from J, with 15 bases between. This CDR3 reads CASSPIPGGTGELFF. The DNA for the CDR3 is TGTGCCAGCAGTCCTATACCCGGGGGTACCGGGGAGCTGTTTTTT.

This clone has just one count. The CDR3 DNA sequence: TGTGCCAGCAGCACGAGCTGGGAGCATGGCTACACCTTC. Translated: CASSTSWEHGYTF. J is TRBJ1-2 and V is TRBV28; D call uncertain. Germline V gene data show CDR1 as MDHEN and CDR2 as SYDVKM. V gave up 6 bases and J gave up 6 bases, with 14 bases separating them. The CDR3 is 13 amino acids.

The genes are TRBV28 and TRBJ2-7; D might be TRBD2 (6 bases). The CDR3 is 14 amino acids. V was clipped by 9 bases and J by 5 bases, with 20 bases between them. The germline V gene has CDR1 MDHEN and CDR2 SYDVKM. CDR3 protein: CASRRGAGINEQYF. The CDR3, as DNA: TGTGCCAGTCGGAGGGGCGCGGGAATCAACGAGCAGTACTTC.

The CDR3: CASSSVRTDTQYF. In nucleotides, the CDR3 is TGTGCCAGCAGCTCTGTGCGCACAGATACGCAGTATTTT. The rearrangement links TRBV7-2 to TRBJ2-3; D is unresolved. The CDR3 length is 13 residues. Germline V gives CDR1 SGHTA, CDR2 FQGNSA. V was cut by 4 bases and J by 1 base, with 6 bases left in between.

The chain combines TRBV20-1 with TRBJ2-1; D remains ambiguous. Germline CDR1 DFQATT, CDR2 SNEGSKA (reference sequence). This CDR3 has 11 amino acids. V dropped 0 bases and J dropped 8 bases, with 5 bases sitting between them. CDR3 protein: CSARESDEQFF. The CDR3 nucleotides read TGCAGTGCTAGAGAGAGCGATGAGCAGTTCTTC.

V usage is TRBV19 and J usage is TRBJ2-1, with 7 positions matching TRBD2. CDR1 is LNHDA and CDR2 is SQIVND in the germline V gene (reference sequence). The V gene end was trimmed by 8 bases and the J gene end by 4 bases; junction bases not matched to a gene: 8. The CDR3 is 14 residues long. The CDR3 nucleotides read TGTGCCAGTTCTGCTAGCGGATTATACAATGAGCAGTTCTTC. This gives the protein CASSASGLYNEQFF. The full variable domain, completed using reference TRBV19 and TRBJ2-1, is DGGITQSPKYLFRKEGQNVTLSCEQNLNHDAMYWYRQDPGQGLRLIYYSQIVNDFQKGDIAEGYSVSREKKESFPLTVTSAQKNPTAFYLCASSASGLYNEQFFGPGTRLTVL.

The chain links TRBV27 to TRBJ2-1, with D maybe TRBD2 (6 bases). This CDR3 contains 13 residues. Trimming pared 3 bases from V and 4 bases from J, leaving 7 bases between. Germline-derived CDR1 and CDR2 are MNHEY and SMNVEV (reference sequence). CDR3 loop: CASSLDYYNEQFF. The CDR3 DNA follows: TGTGCCAGCAGTTTGGACTATTACAATGAGCAGTTCTTC.

The J gene is TRBJ1-2, the V gene TRBV7-8, with a possible D match to TRBD1 (6 bases). Germline V gene data show CDR1 as SGHVS and CDR2 as FQNEAQ. The CDR3 contains 14 residues. Deletions cut 1 base from V and 3 bases from J, with 9 bases between. CDR3 in DNA: TGTGCCAGCAGCTTAGGAAACAGGGACTATGGCTACACCTTC. Its translation: CASSLGNRDYGYTF.

V and J are TRBV7-3 and TRBJ2-7; D is possibly TRBD2 (6 bases). This CDR3 has 15 amino acids. V was cut by 5 bases and J by 0 bases, with 14 bases left in between. The germline V gene encodes CDR1 SGHTA and CDR2 FQGTGA. CDR3 in DNA: TGTGCCAGCAGCCCCGGTGATAGCGGCTCCTACGAGCAGTACTTC. This translates into CASSPGDSGSYEQYF.

V usage is TRBV6-2 or TRBV6-3 and J usage is TRBJ1-1; D is unclear. Germline V lookup: CDR1 MNHEY, CDR2 SVGEGT. V was trimmed by 5 bases and J by 4 bases, leaving 11 bases between them. The CDR3 sequence is 13 residues long. The CDR3 DNA sequence: TGTGCCAGCAGTCGGACTGTGGGCACTGAAGCTTTCTTT. As protein: CASSRTVGTEAFF.

CDR3 in DNA: TGTGCCAGCAGCTTGGCCGGGAGGGCAAATGAGCAGTTCTTC. It encodes CASSLAGRANEQFF. This chain uses TRBV5-8 with TRBJ2-1; 8 bases are shared with TRBD2. This CDR3 comprises 14 residues. V shed 0 bases, J shed 7 bases, and the junction held 3 bases outside the gene matches. CDR1 is SGHTS, CDR2 YDEGEE, per germline.

This chain connects TRBV6-5 to TRBJ2-7; TRBD2 matches at 15 bases. There are 13 residues in the CDR3. Germline CDR1 is MNHEY and CDR2 is SVGAGI. The J segment lost 4 bases and the V segment lost 9 bases, leaving 1 base of the junction unmatched. The CDR3 DNA reads as TGTGCCAGTGGGACTAGCGGGGGGTACGAGCAGTACTTC. Translation gives CASGTSGGYEQYF.

The CDR3 coding sequence is TGCGCCAGCAGCTTGTCGGGGGGTCCCTACGAGCAGTACTTC. Translating it yields CASSLSGGPYEQYF. The chain recombines TRBV5-1 with TRBJ2-7, with 7 bases aligning to TRBD2. V shed 1 base, J shed 2 bases, and the junction held 3 bases outside the gene matches. The CDR3 contains 14 residues. Per germline, CDR1 SGHRS and CDR2 YFSETQ.

The chain combines TRBV12-3 or TRBV12-4 with TRBJ1-2; D is unresolved. The CDR3 runs to 13 residues. The V end was cut by 5 bases, the J end by 5 bases, with 12 bases between. The CDR3: CASSPEDSYGYTF. CDR3 nucleotide sequence: TGTGCCAGCAGTCCCGAGGATTCTTATGGCTACACCTTC.

V usage is TRBV12-3 or TRBV12-4 and J usage is TRBJ1-2, with no clear D. The V end was cut by 1 base, the J end by 7 bases, with 4 bases between. The CDR3 has 11 amino acids. CDR3 protein: CASSLGGGYTF. CDR3 coding DNA: TGTGCCAGCAGTTTAGGGGGTGGCTACACCTTC.

V is TRBV7-9 and J is TRBJ2-3; 11 bases line up with TRBD2. V lost 4 bases, J lost 4 bases, and 10 bases stayed unmatched. The CDR3 contains 17 residues. From germline, CDR1 is SEHNR and CDR2 FQNEAQ (reference sequence). The CDR3 is CASSYSTSGRGADTQYF. CDR3 DNA sequence: TGTGCCAGCAGCTATTCAACTAGCGGGAGAGGGGCAGATACGCAGTATTTT.

The rearrangement joins TRBV7-8 to TRBJ1-5; 7 nucleotides match TRBD1. In germline, CDR1 is SGHVS, CDR2 FQNEAQ. CDR3 length equals 16 residues. J was trimmed by 0 bases and V by 5 bases; bases with no gene match: 7. CDR3 coding DNA: TGTGCCAGCAGCGCACAGGGGCGGTATAGCAATCAGCCCCAGCATTTT. Amino acid sequence: CASSAQGRYSNQPQHF. The entire variable domain, with the rest obtained from reference TRBV7-8 and TRBJ1-5, is as follows: GAGVSQSPRYKVAKRGQDVALRCDPISGHVSLFWYQQALGQGPEFLTYFQNEAQLDKSGLPSDRFFAERPEGSVSTLKIQRTQQEDSAVYLCASSAQGRYSNQPQHFGDGTRLSIL.

V usage is TRBV7-2 and J usage is TRBJ2-7; D is unresolved. In germline, CDR1 is SGHTA, CDR2 FQGNSA. CDR3 length: 14 amino acids. Trimming shortened V by 1 base and J by 3 bases, and 10 bases separated the two germline ends. CDR3 sequence reads: CASSLDFLGYEQYF. CDR3 DNA sequence: TGTGCCAGCAGCTTAGATTTTCTAGGCTACGAGCAGTACTTC.

This sequence joins TRBV5-8 and TRBJ1-2, with 7 bases lining up with TRBD1. V shed 3 bases and J 4 bases; nucleotides not matched to a gene: 3. The CDR3 extends over 13 amino acids. CDR1 SGHTS and CDR2 YDEGEE come from the germline V gene. Here the CDR3 reads CASSYGTAYGYTF. CDR3 in DNA: TGTGCCAGCAGCTACGGGACAGCCTATGGCTACACCTTC.

The gene calls are TRBV10-3 and TRBJ2-7; D is ambiguous. Trimming stripped 0 bases from V and 5 bases from J, with 5 bases between. The CDR3 extends over 12 amino acids. Per the germline V gene, CDR1 is ENHRY and CDR2 is SYGVKD. The CDR3 sequence: CAISESFNEQYF. For the CDR3, the DNA is TGTGCCATCAGTGAGTCGTTTAACGAGCAGTACTTC.

The chain has TRBV29-1 and TRBJ1-2; no definite D call. V lost 0 bases to trimming and J lost 8 bases, with 16 bases between them. The CDR3 spans 14 residues. Germline lookup yields CDR1 SQVTM and CDR2 ANQGSEA. This CDR3 reads CSVEDGSDFHGYTF. The CDR3 DNA is TGCAGCGTTGAAGATGGTTCGGACTTTCACGGCTACACCTTC.

The CDR3 here is CASSNGRGSYEQYF. CDR3 nucleotide sequence: TGTGCCAGTAGTAACGGACGAGGATCCTACGAGCAGTACTTC. The chain has TRBV19 and TRBJ2-7; D uncertain. CDR1 and CDR2 (germline): LNHDA, SQIVND (reference sequence). This CDR3 has 14 residues. The V end lost 4 bases, the J end lost 1 base, and 11 bases lay between the germline ends.

The CDR3 DNA sequence: TGTGCCAGCAGCGGAGGACGGATGAACACTGAAGCTTTCTTT. Protein: CASSGGRMNTEAFF. The chain couples TRBV4-2 to TRBJ1-1; D is unresolved. The CDR3 contains 14 residues. Germline V gene sequence: CDR1 LGHNA, CDR2 YNFKEQ. V lost 5 bases to trimming and J lost 0 bases, with 10 bases between them.

The chain carries TRBV19 and TRBJ1-3; no firm D call. CDR1 is LNHDA and CDR2 is SQIVND in the germline V gene (reference sequence). The CDR3 runs 15 residues. Trimming pared 0 bases from V and 0 bases from J, leaving 6 bases between. CDR3 sequence (DNA): TGTGCCAGTAGTATAGATGCGAGCTCTGGAAACACCATATATTTT. This gives the protein CASSIDASSGNTIYF.

This clone was seen only a few times. The chain couples TRBV5-8 to TRBJ2-7; D possibly uses TRBD1 or TRBD2 (6 bases each). The CDR3 consists of 15 residues. Germline CDR1 and CDR2: SGHTS and YDEGEE. V was pared by 0 bases and J by 2 bases, with 12 bases between. The CDR3 DNA sequence: TGTGCCAGCAGCTTGGGGGACGGGGGCGCCTACGAGCAGTACTTC. It specifies CASSLGDGGAYEQYF.

This chain connects TRBV5-1 to TRBJ1-1; no clear D. This CDR3 is built from 14 residues. Trimming took off 0 bases at V and 1 base at J, with 7 bases between the two ends. The V gene's germline CDR1 is SGHRS and CDR2 YFSETQ. The CDR3 DNA is TGCGCCAGCAGCTTGGTCAGCCAGAACACTGAAGCTTTCTTT. Its translation is CASSLVSQNTEAFF.

V and J are TRBV3-1 (or the pseudogene TRBV3-2) and TRBJ2-1, with 8 bases fitting TRBD2. CDR3 length: 16 residues. The J segment lost 4 bases and the V segment lost 2 bases, leaving 7 bases of the junction unmatched. CDR1 and CDR2 (germline): LGHDT, YNNKEL (reference sequence). The CDR3 protein is CASSQRGSGVYNEQFF. CDR3 DNA: TGTGCCAGCAGCCAAAGAGGTAGCGGGGTTTACAATGAGCAGTTCTTC.

V gene TRBV27 combines with J gene TRBJ2-1, with TRBD1 matching 8 bases. Germline loops: CDR1 MNHEY, CDR2 SMNVEV (reference sequence). Trimming removed 6 bases from V and 2 bases from J; junction bases left unmatched: 6. The CDR3 length is 15 residues. The CDR3 coding sequence is TGTGCCAGCAGGCCCAGACAGGGGCCCTACAATGAGCAGTTCTTC. Translated, it gives CASRPRQGPYNEQFF.